One and the same sample provided the 21 T cell receptor beta chains below, sequenced in a study of cytomegalovirus exposure and HLA in healthy donors. It was with 60 Vbeta and 13 Jbeta primers that the PCR ran. Clones were sequenced by immunoSEQ multiplex PCR, and TCRdb holds only the in-frame ones, with some missing. The repertoire holds some 140,000 clones, with 80% as singletons. The sequencing input was PBMCs. The receptor set was obtained from a man in his thirties or forties in good health and CMV-seropositive.

The J gene is TRBJ2-7, the V gene TRBV9; 9 bases are a match to TRBD1. Germline values: CDR1 SGDLS, CDR2 YYNGEE. With 4 bases clipped from V and 6 bases from J, the junction kept 8 bases outside the gene matches. This CDR3 is 14 amino acids long. The CDR3 sequence is CASSPWTGAREQYF. The CDR3 coding sequence is TGTGCCAGCAGCCCATGGACAGGGGCGCGCGAGCAGTACTTC.

The rearrangement uses TRBV4-2 and TRBJ2-3; D not resolved. This CDR3 spans 15 amino acids. Germline CDR1 reads LGHNA; CDR2 reads YNFKEQ. Trimming removed 0 bases from V and 0 bases from J, with 7 bases in between. CDR3 DNA: TGTGCCAGCAGCCAAGATCAGGTTAGCACAGATACGCAGTATTTT. This sequence encodes CASSQDQVSTDTQYF.

The table lists this clone with a few counts. This chain links TRBV6-5 with TRBJ2-7; D is unclear. Trimming stripped 4 bases from V and 0 bases from J, with 16 bases between. The CDR3 is made up of 16 amino acids. Germline values: CDR1 MNHEY, CDR2 SVGAGI. CDR3 in amino acids: CASSSSWKSSSYEQYF. CDR3 nucleotides: TGTGCCAGCAGTTCTAGTTGGAAGTCGAGCTCCTACGAGCAGTACTTC.

V usage is TRBV7-6 and J usage is TRBJ2-7; D is possibly TRBD1 (6 bases). With 5 bases removed from V and 2 bases from J, the gap between germline ends came to 10 bases. Per the germline V gene, CDR1 is SGHVS and CDR2 is FNYEAQ. The CDR3 runs to 13 residues. CDR3 in DNA: TGTGCCAGCAGCAGGGGGACACCCTACGAGCAGTACTTC. Its translation: CASSRGTPYEQYF. Looking up the rest from reference TRBV7-6 and TRBJ2-7 gives the full variable domain: GAGVSQSPRYKVTKRGQDVALRCDPISGHVSLYWYRQALGQGPEFLTYFNYEAQQDKSGLPNDRFSAERPEGSISTLTIQRTEQRDSAMYRCASSRGTPYEQYFGPGTRLTVT.

This clone has just one count. The chain links TRBV11-2 to TRBJ2-5; D is uncertain. Trimming took off 5 bases at V and 5 bases at J, with 12 bases between the two ends. This CDR3 has 13 amino acids. The germline gives CDR1 SGHAT, CDR2 FQNNGV. CDR3 loop: CASSSQPEETQYF. The CDR3 DNA reads as TGTGCCAGCAGCAGCCAGCCGGAGGAGACCCAGTACTTC. Looking up the rest from reference TRBV11-2 and TRBJ2-5 gives the full variable domain: EAGVAQSPRYKIIEKRQSVAFWCNPISGHATLYWYQQILGQGPKLLIQFQNNGVVDDSQLPKDRFSAERLKGVDSTLKIQPAKLEDSAVYLCASSSQPEETQYFGPGTRLLVL.

This chain uses TRBV2 with TRBJ2-5, with D perhaps matching TRBD1 (6 bases). The V and J ends lost 6 bases and 5 bases respectively, with 16 bases between them. Germline CDR1 SNHLY, CDR2 FYNNEI. This CDR3 contains 14 residues. This CDR3 is CASRRVQGMETQYF. In DNA form, the CDR3 reads TGTGCCAGCAGGAGGGTACAGGGTATGGAGACCCAGTACTTC.

The J gene is TRBJ2-3, the V gene TRBV28; 7 nucleotides line up with TRBD2. The CDR3 sequence is 11 residues long. J lost 10 bases, V lost 6 bases, and 4 bases had no gene match. The germline V gene has CDR1 MDHEN and CDR2 SYDVKM. The CDR3 DNA reads as TGTGCCAGCAGGGGGAGGGCCTCGCAGTATTTT. It encodes CASRGRASQYF.

The CDR3 reads CASSPHGGFNTEAFF. As DNA, the CDR3 is TGTGCCAGCAGCCCCCATGGGGGGTTTAATACTGAAGCTTTCTTT. The chain carries TRBV4-2 and TRBJ1-1; D may be TRBD1 (5 bases). This CDR3 has 15 residues. Per germline, CDR1 LGHNA and CDR2 YNFKEQ. V was clipped by 4 bases and J by 5 bases, with 17 bases between them.

The chain combines TRBV19 with TRBJ1-6; TRBD1 aligns across 9 bases. This CDR3 spans 13 amino acids. The ends lost 8 bases at V and 9 bases at J; junction bases unmatched: 5. In germline, CDR1 is LNHDA, CDR2 SQIVND (reference sequence). The CDR3 loop is CASSGTGSSPLHF. CDR3 DNA sequence: TGTGCCAGTTCCGGGACAGGGAGTTCACCCCTCCACTTT.

This chain links TRBV7-9 with TRBJ2-3; TRBD1 matches at 7 bases. This CDR3 is 14 amino acids long. Germline loops: CDR1 SEHNR, CDR2 FQNEAQ (reference sequence). Trimming took 6 bases from V and 2 from J; bases not matched to a gene: 5. The CDR3 loop is CASSPDRITDTQYF. In DNA form, the CDR3 reads TGTGCCAGCAGTCCGGACAGGATCACAGATACGCAGTATTTT. The full variable domain, with the rest looked up from reference TRBV7-9 and TRBJ2-3, is DTGVSQNPRHKITKRGQNVTFRCDPISEHNRLYWYRQTLGQGPEFLTYFQNEAQLEKSRLLSDRFSAERPKGSFSTLEIQRTEQGDSAMYLCASSPDRITDTQYFGPGTRLTVL.

The chain uses TRBV29-1 and TRBJ1-1, with D unclear. The CDR3 runs to 15 residues. Trimming took 3 bases from V and 5 from J, leaving 19 bases between them. CDR1 and CDR2 (germline): SQVTM, ANQGSEA. CDR3 sequence (DNA): TGCAGCGTTGACTCGACAAGCCACGGAGGGACTGAAGCTTTCTTT. The encoded protein is CSVDSTSHGGTEAFF.

A remark on this clone: A junction boundary mismatches the germline segment, possibly from a read error. The chain recombines TRBV7-9 with TRBJ2-1; 9 bases are shared with TRBD2. This CDR3 has 16 residues. CDR1 is SEHNR and CDR2 is FQNEAQ in the germline V gene (reference sequence). Written as DNA, the CDR3 is TGTTCCAGCAGCTCGCGACTGGCGGGAGGGCCTAATGAGCAGTTCTTC. Protein product: CSSSSRLAGGPNEQFF.

This chain connects TRBV7-3 to TRBJ1-6; D may be TRBD1 (5 bases). The germline gives CDR1 SGHTA, CDR2 FQGTGA. CDR3 length: 14 residues. Trimming cost V 2 bases and J 10 bases, with 12 bases left between them. The CDR3 sequence: CASSLGRGGSPLHF. The CDR3 coding sequence is TGTGCCAGCAGCTTAGGTAGGGGTGGCTCACCCCTCCACTTT.

The rearrangement uses TRBV28 and TRBJ1-1; D is perhaps TRBD1 (5 bases). Germline CDR1 and CDR2: MDHEN and SYDVKM. Trimming stripped 4 bases from V and 2 bases from J, with 11 bases between. The CDR3 loop spans 14 amino acids. CDR3 residues: CASSWAGDNTEAFF. The CDR3 DNA reads as TGTGCCAGCAGTTGGGCGGGGGACAACACTGAAGCTTTCTTT. The complete variable domain, with remaining parts taken from reference TRBV28 and TRBJ1-1, reads DVKVTQSSRYLVKRTGEKVFLECVQDMDHENMFWYRQDPGLGLRLIYFSYDVKMKEKGDIPEGYSVSREKKERFSLILESASTNQTSMYLCASSWAGDNTEAFFGQGTRLTVV.

The gene calls are TRBV5-6 and TRBJ1-2, with 10 nucleotides matching TRBD1. Per the germline V gene, CDR1 is SGHDT and CDR2 is YYEEEE. With V trimmed by 4 bases and J by 7 bases, 10 bases remained unmatched. CDR3 length equals 15 residues. The CDR3 region has the DNA TGTGCCAGCAGCCCCGGGCTAGACAGGGGGCTTGGCTACACCTTC. Its translation: CASSPGLDRGLGYTF.

The CDR3 region has the DNA TGTGCCAGCAGCTTCCGGGACAGGGACCATGAGCAGTTCTTC. Its translation is CASSFRDRDHEQFF. This chain joins TRBV13 and TRBJ2-1; 9 bases agree with TRBD1. The CDR3 loop spans 14 amino acids. Germline CDR1 and CDR2: PRHDT and FYEKMQ (reference sequence). The ends lost 3 bases at V and 8 bases at J; junction bases unmatched: 5.

The V and J genes are TRBV5-1 and TRBJ1-4; no firm D call. V dropped 2 bases and J dropped 4 bases, with 15 bases sitting between them. Germline loops: CDR1 SGHRS, CDR2 YFSETQ. The CDR3 has 16 amino acids. In nucleotides, the CDR3 is TGCGCCAGCAGCTTCGGCGAGACTTACTATAATGAAAAACTGTTTTTT. It codes for CASSFGETYYNEKLFF.

V usage is TRBV6-1 and J usage is TRBJ2-6; 9 bases align to TRBD1. The CDR3 runs 18 residues. CDR1 is MNHNS, CDR2 SASEGT, per germline. The trim removed 4 bases at V and 1 base at J, leaving 8 bases unmatched. The CDR3 here is CASSAQGAEVSGANVLTF. For the CDR3, the DNA is TGTGCCAGCAGTGCACAGGGGGCTGAAGTTTCTGGGGCCAACGTCCTGACTTTC.

The V call is TRBV28, the J call TRBJ2-2, with D hard to call. V dropped 5 bases and J dropped 6 bases, with 16 bases sitting between them. The CDR3 is 15 residues long. CDR1 is MDHEN and CDR2 is SYDVKM in the germline V gene. CDR3 loop: CASSTRRVLSGELFF. As DNA, the CDR3 is TGTGCCAGCAGTACCCGGAGAGTTTTATCCGGGGAGCTGTTTTTT. Full variable domain (outside the CDR3, taken from reference TRBV28 and TRBJ2-2): DVKVTQSSRYLVKRTGEKVFLECVQDMDHENMFWYRQDPGLGLRLIYFSYDVKMKEKGDIPEGYSVSREKKERFSLILESASTNQTSMYLCASSTRRVLSGELFFGEGSRLTVL.

The rearrangement uses TRBV19 and TRBJ1-5; D is ambiguous. The CDR3 consists of 15 residues. CDR1 and CDR2 (germline): LNHDA, SQIVND (reference sequence). Trimming stripped 9 bases from V and 6 bases from J, with 21 bases between. The CDR3 DNA follows: TGTGCCAGCCATAAGGGTAGGAGGGAGGGTCAGCCCCAGCATTTT. It codes for CASHKGRREGQPQHF.

This sequence joins TRBV28 and TRBJ2-6; no definite D call. The germline V gene encodes CDR1 MDHEN and CDR2 SYDVKM. The CDR3 has 16 residues. The ends were cut back, 2 bases at V and 0 bases at J, with 8 bases in the middle. The DNA for the CDR3 is TGTGCCAGCAGTTTAGCGGCCTTCTCTGGGGCCAACGTCCTGACTTTC. Its protein product is CASSLAAFSGANVLTF.